Below are 16 T cell receptor beta chains sequenced from a single sample in a study of read filtering for tumor transcriptome and immune sequencing. The library was built from about 370 ng RNA with molecular barcoded adaptors for alpha/delta and beta/gamma chains. A single record per CDR3 protein comes from TCRdb applying MiXCR to the reads. The table has about 86,000 distinct CDR3 sequences, 9% to 15% seen once. The specimen was a population of CD138-negative cells sorted from bone marrow. The receptors stem from a donor aged 40 or older with multiple myeloma.

In its sample, this clonotype was seen many times. The chain has TRBV6-1 and TRBJ2-7; TRBD1 aligns across 8 bases. The CDR3 is 15 residues long. V shed 5 bases and J 1 base; nucleotides not matched to a gene: 7. Germline CDR1 and CDR2: MNHNS and SASEGT. CDR3 sequence reads: CASSRDRLKSYEQYF. Here the CDR3 DNA reads TGTGCCAGCAGTCGGGACAGGCTAAAGTCCTACGAGCAGTACTTC.

This clonotype has more than one count but fewer than ten. The V call is TRBV12-3 or TRBV12-4, the J call TRBJ1-3; the D is unclear. This CDR3 comprises 14 residues. The ends were cut back, 7 bases at V and 0 bases at J, with 10 bases in the middle. As DNA, the CDR3 is TGTGCCAGCAAGGCCGGAAACTCTGGAAACACCATATATTTT. Its translation: CASKAGNSGNTIYF.

There are many counts of this clonotype. CDR3 DNA: TGCAGTGCTAGAGTTGGTTTTAGCCTCGATGAGCAGTTCTTC. Translated: CSARVGFSLDEQFF. The J gene is TRBJ2-1, the V gene TRBV20-1; D ambiguous. There are 14 residues in the CDR3. Per germline, CDR1 DFQATT and CDR2 SNEGSKA (reference sequence). Trimming stripped 1 base from V and 8 bases from J, with 15 bases between.

This clonotype appeared many times. The chain combines TRBV5-1 with TRBJ1-5; D gene uncertain. The CDR3 is 12 residues long. V dropped 6 bases and J dropped 1 base, with 5 bases sitting between them. CDR1 is SGHRS, CDR2 YFSETQ, per germline. The CDR3 region is CASINSNQPQHF. The CDR3 DNA reads as TGCGCCAGCATCAACAGCAATCAGCCCCAGCATTTT.

In its sample, this clonotype was seen many times. The rearrangement joins TRBV11-2 to TRBJ2-1; TRBD2 matches 8 bases. The V gene's germline CDR1 is SGHAT and CDR2 FQNNGV. V shed 7 bases and J 7 bases; nucleotides not matched to a gene: 6. The CDR3 sequence is 13 residues long. The CDR3 DNA follows: TGTGCCAGCAAGCGGGGGCTTAGGAATGAGCAGTTCTTC. Translated, it gives CASKRGLRNEQFF.

This clonotype was recorded many times. The chain is built from TRBV5-1 and TRBJ2-6; D is undetermined. The ends were cut back, 0 bases at V and 0 bases at J, with 13 bases in the middle. The CDR3 is 18 residues long. Germline V CDR1 and CDR2: SGHRS, YFSETQ. The CDR3 nucleotides read TGCGCCAGCAGCTTGGGTCAGCCGTTCTACTCTGGGGCCAACGTCCTGACTTTC. Amino acid sequence: CASSLGQPFYSGANVLTF.

This clonotype has a count of ten or more. The chain recombines TRBV5-1 with TRBJ2-3; weak D call: TRBD1 (6 bases). V lost 3 bases and J 3 bases, leaving 20 bases between the germline ends. The CDR3 has 17 amino acids. In germline, CDR1 is SGHRS, CDR2 YFSETQ. This CDR3 reads CASSSHWGRIKTDTQYF. Written as DNA, the CDR3 is TGCGCCAGCAGCTCCCATTGGGGGCGGATAAAGACAGATACGCAGTATTTT.

This sequence joins TRBV20-1 and TRBJ2-1; 7 nucleotides line up with TRBD2. The junction had 4 bases not matched to a gene; V was cut back by 1 base and J by 1 base. The germline CDR1 and CDR2 sequences are DFQATT and SNEGSKA (reference sequence). The CDR3 is made up of 15 amino acids. DNA of the CDR3: TGCAGTGCTAGAGGGATAGCGGGTTCCTACAATGAGCAGTTCTTC. Residues: CSARGIAGSYNEQFF.

In its sample, this clonotype was seen many times. The V gene is TRBV20-1, the J gene TRBJ2-3, with TRBD2 as a possible D gene (6 bases). Germline CDR1 is DFQATT and CDR2 is SNEGSKA (reference sequence). Trimming took 5 bases from V and 0 from J, leaving 12 bases between them. CDR3 length equals 14 residues. Here the CDR3 reads CSAFRGTSTDTQYF. The CDR3 DNA reads TGCAGTGCTTTTCGAGGGACTAGCACAGATACGCAGTATTTT.

This clonotype occurred many times. The CDR3 reads CSAPRLASDTQYF. CDR3 bases: TGCAGTGCTCCCAGACTAGCCTCAGATACGCAGTATTTT. J is TRBJ2-3 and V is TRBV20-1; 7 bases match TRBD2. With 5 bases clipped from V and 4 bases from J, the junction kept 6 bases outside the gene matches. This CDR3 spans 13 amino acids. The germline V gene has CDR1 DFQATT and CDR2 SNEGSKA (reference sequence).

This clonotype has a count of ten or more. The chain couples TRBV20-1 to TRBJ2-1; 11 nucleotides align to TRBD2. CDR3 length equals 19 residues. The J segment lost 0 bases and the V segment lost 0 bases, leaving 10 bases of the junction unmatched. The germline V gene encodes CDR1 DFQATT and CDR2 SNEGSKA (reference sequence). The CDR3 DNA follows: TGCAGTGCTAGAGATCGGGGGACTAGCGGAACTAGCTCCTACAATGAGCAGTTCTTC. It specifies CSARDRGTSGTSSYNEQFF.

This clonotype was found a few times. The chain is built from TRBV7-3 and TRBJ2-3, with 10 positions matching TRBD2. Germline V gene lookup returns CDR1 SGHTA and CDR2 FQGTGA. The junction had 15 bases not matched to a gene; V was cut back by 4 bases and J by 2 bases. This CDR3 has 19 residues. The DNA for the CDR3 is TGTGCCAGCAGCTCGAACCCGACAGGACTAGCGGAAATCACAGATACGCAGTATTTT. This codes for CASSSNPTGLAEITDTQYF.

This clonotype was counted many times. The CDR3 here is CASSRDTGAEAFF. In DNA form, the CDR3 reads TGTGCCAGCAGCCGGGACACCGGGGCTGAAGCTTTCTTT. The chain combines TRBV2 with TRBJ1-1; the D gene is possibly TRBD1 (6 bases). Between the trimmed V and J ends, which lost 6 bases and 6 bases, there was a span of 14 bases. This CDR3 is 13 amino acids long. Germline V gene lookup returns CDR1 SNHLY and CDR2 FYNNEI.

This clonotype appeared many times. V usage is TRBV29-1 and J usage is TRBJ2-3, with 13 bases aligning to TRBD2. The CDR3 is 17 amino acids. Germline assignment: CDR1 SQVTM and CDR2 ANQGSEA. Trimming cost V 7 bases and J 0 bases; bases outside gene matches: 10. The CDR3 region has the DNA TGCAGCGCCGGACTAGCGGGAGCCCCCACAAGCACAGATACGCAGTATTTT. This gives the protein CSAGLAGAPTSTDTQYF.

A word on this clonotype: This may arise from a read error, as a much more abundant clone is one base away. The V gene is TRBV25-1, the J gene TRBJ2-2; 11 nucleotides line up with TRBD2. The CDR3 extends over 18 amino acids. Per the germline V gene, CDR1 is MGHDK and CDR2 is SYGVNS. The chain's CDR3 is CASSDSLAGGLNTGELLF. In DNA, the CDR3 is TGTGCCAGCAGTGACTCTCTAGCGGGAGGACTGAACACCGGGGAGCTGCTTTTT. The variable domain in full, completed from reference TRBV25-1 and TRBJ2-2, reads EADIYQTPRYLVIGTGKKITLECSQTMGHDKMYWYQQDPGMELHLIHYSYGVNSTEKGDLSSESTVSRIRTEHFPLTLESARPSHTSQYLCASSDSLAGGLNTGELLFGEGSRLTVL.

This clonotype came up many times. The chain is built from TRBV20-1 and TRBJ2-5; 8 bases are a match to TRBD1. This CDR3 has 14 residues. With V trimmed by 6 bases and J by 1 base, 7 bases remained unmatched. Germline lookup yields CDR1 DFQATT and CDR2 SNEGSKA (reference sequence). The CDR3 spells CSALSDRGQETQYF. The CDR3 DNA sequence: TGCAGTGCACTTTCAGACAGGGGCCAAGAGACCCAGTACTTC.